These 32 T cell receptor beta chains originate from one sample sequenced in a study of T cell responses to AZD1222 COVID-19 vaccine. TCRdb's table, derived via immunoSEQ multiplex PCR, lists solely in-frame clones and lacks some. The table records roughly 200,000 clones, over 85% of them present only once. The sequences come from peripheral blood, collected 28 days after the second dose of the MenACWY control vaccine. These receptor sequences come from an adult who received the MenACWY meningococcal vaccine as a control.

This clone was observed a handful of times. This rearrangement joins TRBV2 to TRBJ1-5; 9 nucleotides agree with TRBD1. V trimming: 5 bases; J trimming: 4 bases; junction bases outside the gene matches: 6. Germline CDR1 SNHLY, CDR2 FYNNEI. This CDR3 spans 15 amino acids. In DNA form, the CDR3 reads TGTGCCAGCAGTTTCGGGACAGGGAGAAATCAGCCCCAGCATTTT. Encoded protein: CASSFGTGRNQPQHF.

This clone was detected once. V gene TRBV7-9 combines with J gene TRBJ1-2; possible D gene TRBD1, 5 bases. The germline V gene has CDR1 SEHNR and CDR2 FQNEAQ (reference sequence). CDR3 size: 13 residues. V was pared by 2 bases and J by 6 bases, with 10 bases between. DNA of the CDR3: TGTGCCAGCAGCTTACAGGGTCGCGATGGCTACACCTTC. This translates into CASSLQGRDGYTF.

This chain links TRBV7-9 with TRBJ2-1; tentatively, D is TRBD1 or TRBD2 (5 bases each). V was pared by 2 bases and J by 5 bases, with 13 bases between. Per germline, CDR1 SEHNR and CDR2 FQNEAQ (reference sequence). The CDR3 is 15 amino acids. CDR3 nucleotide sequence: TGTGCCAGCAGCTTACTCCGGGACGGGAACAATGAGCAGTTCTTC. It encodes CASSLLRDGNNEQFF.

This chain uses TRBV28 with TRBJ1-1, with D perhaps TRBD1 (5 bases). Trimming took 7 bases from V and 0 from J, leaving 15 bases between them. Germline V gene sequence: CDR1 MDHEN, CDR2 SYDVKM. The CDR3 is made up of 15 amino acids. CDR3 region: CASTFGGGMNTEAFF. CDR3 coding DNA: TGTGCCAGCACCTTCGGCGGGGGTATGAACACTGAAGCTTTCTTT.

This clone has more than one count but fewer than ten. V gene TRBV30 combines with J gene TRBJ1-4; D is undetermined. Germline lookup yields CDR1 GTSNPN and CDR2 SVGIG (reference sequence). The CDR3 is 13 amino acids. V lost 1 base, J lost 8 bases, and 11 bases lay in between. Here the CDR3 reads CAWSAAGLEKLFF. The CDR3 DNA follows: TGTGCCTGGAGTGCGGCAGGTTTGGAAAAACTGTTTTTT.

V usage is TRBV6-1 and J usage is TRBJ1-5, with D tentatively TRBD1 (6 bases). Trimming cost V 4 bases and J 2 bases, with 18 bases left between them. The CDR3 contains 17 residues. Per the germline V gene, CDR1 is MNHNS and CDR2 is SASEGT. CDR3 region: CASSGNNRALRNQPQHF. In nucleotides, the CDR3 is TGTGCCAGCAGTGGGAACAACAGGGCCCTCCGCAATCAGCCCCAGCATTTT.

The chain uses TRBV28 and TRBJ2-5; the match to TRBD2 covers 9 bases. The V gene end was trimmed by 5 bases and the J gene end by 5 bases; junction bases not matched to a gene: 9. CDR1 and CDR2 (germline): MDHEN, SYDVKM. This CDR3 is built from 15 residues. CDR3 nucleotides: TGTGCCAGCAGTCCGAGCGGGAGGCCTGTGGAGACCCAGTACTTC. This encodes CASSPSGRPVETQYF.

The chain recombines TRBV27 with TRBJ1-4, with D uncertain. This CDR3 has 12 residues. Deletions cut 2 bases from V and 7 bases from J, with 5 bases between. Germline V gives CDR1 MNHEY, CDR2 SMNVEV (reference sequence). The CDR3 DNA reads as TGTGCCAGCAGTTTAACCGGTGAAAAACTGTTTTTT. Translation gives CASSLTGEKLFF.

This clone was observed a few times. The gene calls are TRBV7-6 and TRBJ2-7; D is unresolved. CDR1 SGHVS and CDR2 FNYEAQ come from the germline V gene. The CDR3 is 15 residues long. Trimming took 2 bases from V and 1 from J, leaving 12 bases between them. The CDR3 DNA reads as TGTGCCAGCAGCTTATTCGGTTGGGGATCCTACGAGCAGTACTTC. It translates to CASSLFGWGSYEQYF.

V and J are TRBV19 and TRBJ2-5; D not certain. From germline, CDR1 is LNHDA and CDR2 SQIVND (reference sequence). The ends were cut back, 4 bases at V and 7 bases at J, with 10 bases in the middle. The CDR3 extends over 12 amino acids. The CDR3 is CASSRLSGTQYF. In DNA, the CDR3 is TGTGCCAGTAGTAGGCTGAGTGGGACCCAGTACTTC.

The gene calls are TRBV14 and TRBJ2-7, with D perhaps TRBD1 (5 bases). This CDR3 has 12 residues. V dropped 4 bases and J dropped 3 bases, with 7 bases sitting between them. Germline V gene data show CDR1 as SGHDN and CDR2 as FVKESK. In DNA form, the CDR3 reads TGTGCCAGCAGCCCCCAGGGCTACGAGCAGTACTTC. Its translation is CASSPQGYEQYF. The full variable domain, with the rest looked up from reference TRBV14 and TRBJ2-7, is EAGVTQFPSHSVIEKGQTVTLRCDPISGHDNLYWYRRVMGKEIKFLLHFVKESKQDESGMPNNRFLAERTGGTYSTLKVQPAELEDSGVYFCASSPQGYEQYFGPGTRLTVT.

V is TRBV9 and J is TRBJ1-4; D is unresolved. CDR1 is SGDLS, CDR2 YYNGEE, per germline. With 2 bases removed from V and 3 bases from J, the gap between germline ends came to 11 bases. CDR3 size: 15 residues. The CDR3 loop is CASSVFGASNEKLFF. As DNA, the CDR3 is TGTGCCAGCAGCGTTTTTGGTGCATCTAATGAAAAACTGTTTTTT.

The rearrangement joins TRBV5-1 to TRBJ2-7; 7 nucleotides agree with TRBD2. The CDR3 extends over 14 amino acids. The germline CDR1 and CDR2 sequences are SGHRS and YFSETQ. V shed 0 bases, J shed 7 bases, and the junction held 7 bases outside the gene matches. The CDR3 region has the DNA TGCGCCAGCAGCTTGGAACTAGCGTATGGGGAGCAGTACTTC. This codes for CASSLELAYGEQYF.

Comment on this clone: The sample carries other DNA sequences with the same CDR3. The CDR3 sequence: CASSLARETQYF. In DNA, the CDR3 is TGCGCCAGCAGCTTGGCGAGGGAGACCCAGTACTTC. The rearrangement joins TRBV5-1 to TRBJ2-5; no reliable D call. The CDR3 runs 12 residues. Trimming cost V 0 bases and J 5 bases, with 5 bases left between them. The germline V gene encodes CDR1 SGHRS and CDR2 YFSETQ.

The V call is TRBV7-8, the J call TRBJ1-3; D unclear. V was trimmed by 5 bases and J by 0 bases, leaving 14 bases between them. Germline V lookup: CDR1 SGHVS, CDR2 FQNEAQ. This CDR3 contains 16 residues. CDR3 sequence (DNA): TGTGCCAGCAGCCCCCTGCCTCCAAGCTCTGGAAACACCATATATTTT. Residues: CASSPLPPSSGNTIYF.

V usage is TRBV28 and J usage is TRBJ2-3; D is ambiguous. The CDR3 totals 11 residues. CDR1 is MDHEN and CDR2 is SYDVKM in the germline V gene. Trimming stripped 6 bases from V and 10 bases from J, with 11 bases between. The CDR3 DNA is TGTGCCAGCAGCTGGGCCCTTGCGCAGTATTTT. Translation gives CASSWALAQYF.

The chain carries TRBV6-4 and TRBJ2-1; D call uncertain. V was trimmed by 5 bases and J by 0 bases, leaving 5 bases between them. CDR3 length equals 13 residues. The V gene's germline CDR1 is MRHNA and CDR2 SNTAGT. The DNA of the CDR3 is TGTGCCAGCAGTAGGGACTCCTACAATGAGCAGTTCTTC. This translates into CASSRDSYNEQFF.

The chain recombines TRBV12-3 or TRBV12-4 with TRBJ1-3; D gene ambiguous. The CDR3 extends over 13 amino acids. The V gene lost 8 bases and the J gene lost 0 bases, with 8 bases spanning the gap. The CDR3 DNA sequence: TGTGCCAGCGTATTGCTCTCTGGAAACACCATATATTTT. The encoded protein is CASVLLSGNTIYF.

The J gene is TRBJ1-2, the V gene TRBV9; 10 positions agree with TRBD1. The germline V gene encodes CDR1 SGDLS and CDR2 YYNGEE. The CDR3 is made up of 15 amino acids. With 4 bases clipped from V and 5 bases from J, the junction kept 8 bases outside the gene matches. The CDR3 loop is CASSSRQGARYGYTF. CDR3 coding DNA: TGTGCCAGCAGCTCTCGACAGGGGGCTCGATATGGCTACACCTTC.

This chain connects TRBV27 to TRBJ1-6, with D perhaps TRBD1 (5 bases). CDR3 length: 17 amino acids. Germline values: CDR1 MNHEY, CDR2 SMNVEV (reference sequence). Trimming stripped 4 bases from V and 5 bases from J, with 18 bases between. The CDR3 bases are TGTGCCAGCAGTTCCACCTGGGGGAGGACCAATAATTCACCCCTCCACTTT. Its translation is CASSSTWGRTNNSPLHF.

The rearrangement joins TRBV13 to TRBJ2-7; tentatively, D is TRBD1 or TRBD2 (7 bases each). Germline CDR1 reads PRHDT; CDR2 reads FYEKMQ (reference sequence). The CDR3 loop spans 19 amino acids. V was cut by 7 bases and J by 0 bases, with 28 bases left in between. CDR3: CASNRQGGGLRRYSYEQYF. The DNA for the CDR3 is TGTGCCAGCAACAGACAGGGAGGGGGACTCCGGCGGTACTCCTACGAGCAGTACTTC.

The chain employs TRBV10-3 and TRBJ1-1, with no clear D. Trimming took 3 bases from V and 5 from J, leaving 10 bases between them. CDR1 and CDR2 (germline): ENHRY, SYGVKD. The CDR3 spans 13 residues. In DNA form, the CDR3 reads TGTGCCATCAGTGATGTGGGTCTAACTGAAGCTTTCTTT. Residues: CAISDVGLTEAFF.

The chain links TRBV27 to TRBJ1-1; no clear D. The CDR3 consists of 13 residues. Trimming cost V 6 bases and J 5 bases, with 13 bases left between them. Germline CDR1 reads MNHEY; CDR2 reads SMNVEV (reference sequence). The CDR3 DNA reads as TGTGCCAGCAGCTCCCCCAGCAGGACTGAAGCTTTCTTT. Amino acids: CASSSPSRTEAFF.

This clone was recorded once. V is TRBV30 and J is TRBJ2-7; 9 nucleotides align to TRBD1. V lost 3 bases and J lost 5; bases outside the gene matches: 5. Germline CDR1 and CDR2: GTSNPN and SVGIG (reference sequence). The CDR3 is 13 residues long. Here the CDR3 reads CAWSDRGYDEQYF. CDR3 coding DNA: TGTGCCTGGAGCGACAGGGGGTACGACGAGCAGTACTTC.

The rearrangement uses TRBV19 and TRBJ2-2, with D hard to call. This CDR3 is 15 amino acids long. Germline CDR1 is LNHDA and CDR2 is SQIVND (reference sequence). V shed 3 bases and J shed 5 bases, with 13 bases lying between them. The CDR3 loop is CASSIQGLGTGELFF. For the CDR3, the DNA is TGTGCCAGTAGTATCCAAGGGTTGGGAACCGGGGAGCTGTTTTTT. Full variable domain (outside the CDR3, taken from reference TRBV19 and TRBJ2-2): DGGITQSPKYLFRKEGQNVTLSCEQNLNHDAMYWYRQDPGQGLRLIYYSQIVNDFQKGDIAEGYSVSREKKESFPLTVTSAQKNPTAFYLCASSIQGLGTGELFFGEGSRLTVL.

V usage is TRBV29-1 and J usage is TRBJ1-4, with 7 bases identical to TRBD1. Germline V gene data show CDR1 as SQVTM and CDR2 as ANQGSEA. The length of the CDR3 is 13 residues. With V trimmed by 6 bases and J by 5 bases, 6 bases remained unmatched. CDR3 loop: CSVAGQPNEKLFF. The CDR3 coding sequence is TGCAGCGTCGCGGGACAGCCGAATGAAAAACTGTTTTTT.

The CDR3 coding sequence is TGTGCCAGCCAAGGACAGGCCAATCAGCCCCAGCATTTT. It translates to CASQGQANQPQHF. The V gene is TRBV2, the J gene TRBJ1-5; 7 nucleotides align to TRBD1. The J segment lost 3 bases and the V segment lost 8 bases, leaving 4 bases of the junction unmatched. The CDR3 length is 13 residues. CDR1 is SNHLY, CDR2 FYNNEI, per germline.

The CDR3 protein is CASSSGAVRDTQYF. In DNA, the CDR3 is TGCGCCAGCAGCTCAGGAGCGGTTCGCGATACGCAGTATTTT. The rearrangement joins TRBV4-3 to TRBJ2-3; weak D call: TRBD2 (5 bases). Per germline, CDR1 LGHNA and CDR2 YSLEER. V was shortened by 5 bases and J by 6 bases, with 15 bases between the two germline ends. The CDR3 sequence is 14 residues long.

The chain's CDR3 is CASSLIANTGELFF. CDR3 bases: TGTGCCAGCAGCTTAATCGCAAACACCGGGGAGCTGTTTTTT. This sequence joins TRBV7-9 and TRBJ2-2; D is unclear. Germline CDR1 SEHNR, CDR2 FQNEAQ (reference sequence). Trimming cost V 2 bases and J 2 bases, with 6 bases left between them. The CDR3 has 14 amino acids.

The V call is TRBV5-1, the J call TRBJ2-2, with 12 bases that match TRBD2. This CDR3 region has 16 residues. Germline CDR1 SGHRS, CDR2 YFSETQ. Germline trimming cut 4 bases from V and 5 bases from J; bases unmatched to any gene: 6. In DNA form, the CDR3 reads TGCGCCAGCAGCAACCTCGGACTAGCGGGGACCGGGGAGCTGTTTTTT. Translated, it gives CASSNLGLAGTGELFF.

The chain combines TRBV6-2 or TRBV6-3 with TRBJ1-5; 7 nucleotides line up with TRBD1. The CDR3 loop spans 15 amino acids. Trimming took 5 bases from V and 0 from J; bases not matched to a gene: 4. Germline CDR1 MNHEY, CDR2 SVGEGT. The CDR3 is CASSVQGYSNQPQHF. In DNA form, the CDR3 reads TGTGCCAGCAGTGTACAGGGGTATAGCAATCAGCCCCAGCATTTT.

The rearrangement uses TRBV7-9 and TRBJ2-4, with D maybe TRBD1 (6 bases). The length of the CDR3 is 14 residues. Germline V gene data show CDR1 as SEHNR and CDR2 as FQNEAQ (reference sequence). Trimming removed 2 bases from V and 7 bases from J, with 12 bases in between. The CDR3, as DNA: TGTGCCAGCAGCTTAAACAGGGCTGGCAACATTCAGTACTTC. Translation gives CASSLNRAGNIQYF.